Sequencing of this T cell receptor beta chain was carried out in a study of neoadjuvant anti-PD-1 for oral cavity cancer. This clone was observed once. The germline gives CDR1 SGHAT, CDR2 FQDESV (reference sequence). CDR3 length: 13 residues. V lost 1 base to trimming and J lost 5 bases, with 8 bases between them. TCRdb's copy holds only in-frame clones and misses some; the assay was immunoSEQ multiplex PCR. The table records over 14,000 clones, roughly 70% of them present only once. The time point: after neoadjuvant nivolumab, at surgical resection. This sequence originates from a person aged 35-79 years with oral cavity squamous cell carcinoma. The rearrangement uses TRBV11-1 and TRBJ2-5; D gene unclear. The source material was PBMCs, sampled after nivolumab (anti-PD-1) treatment. The CDR3 spells CASSLGHGETQYF. CDR3 coding DNA: TGTGCCAGCAGCTTAGGACACGGGGAGACCCAGTACTTC.